These 32 T cell receptor beta chains originate from one sample sequenced in a study of cytomegalovirus exposure and HLA in healthy donors. Amplification used 60 Vbeta primers and 13 Jbeta primers. Using immunoSEQ multiplex PCR, the repertoire was profiled, and TCRdb retains in-frame clones only, with some absent. The sample yields around 150,000 clones, approximately 80% seen once. Source material: PBMCs. The source of these receptors is a man aged 35 to 55 in good health and CMV-seronegative.

This sequence joins TRBV27 and TRBJ2-7, with D perhaps matching TRBD1 (6 bases). The CDR3 has 13 residues. Trimming left V 3 bases short and J 2 bases short, with 8 bases between. Looked up from germline, CDR1 is MNHEY and CDR2 is SMNVEV (reference sequence). The CDR3 sequence is CASSLKGAYEQYF. Here the CDR3 DNA reads TGTGCCAGCAGTTTGAAGGGGGCCTACGAGCAGTACTTC.

In regard to this clone: One junction end disagrees with the germline gene, perhaps due to a read error. V usage is TRBV28 and J usage is TRBJ2-4, with a weak D call TRBD2 (5 bases). The CDR3 length is 16 residues. Germline values: CDR1 MDHEN, CDR2 SYDVKM. CDR3 nucleotides: TGTGCCAGCACCCCGCGGGCGGATATAGCCAAAAACAGTCAGTACTTC. It codes for CASTPRADIAKNSQYF.

V is TRBV7-2 and J is TRBJ2-2, with TRBD2 matching over 9 bases. The length of the CDR3 is 19 residues. Germline-derived CDR1 and CDR2 are SGHTA and FQGNSA. The junction had 14 bases not matched to a gene; V was cut back by 2 bases and J by 4 bases. CDR3 sequence reads: CASSLRGSSGDGFTGELFF. CDR3 DNA: TGTGCCAGCAGCTTAAGGGGATCTAGCGGGGATGGGTTCACCGGGGAGCTGTTTTTT.

Judged by abundance, this clone is medium-sized (0.01 to 0.1%). The chain links TRBV6-4 to TRBJ2-5; 14 bases agree with TRBD2. Germline assignment: CDR1 MRHNA and CDR2 SNTAGT. The CDR3 extends over 16 amino acids. V lost 0 bases, J lost 4 bases, and 1 base stayed unmatched. Here the CDR3 reads CASSDSTSGGAETQYF. The CDR3 DNA sequence: TGTGCCAGCAGTGACTCGACTAGCGGGGGGGCAGAGACCCAGTACTTC.

The chain joins TRBV18 to TRBJ1-1; D is unresolved. The CDR3 is 13 amino acids. Between the trimmed V and J ends, which lost 3 bases and 1 base, there was a span of 6 bases. Germline CDR1 is KGHSH and CDR2 is LQKENI. This CDR3 reads CASSPGRNTEAFF. The CDR3 coding sequence is TGTGCCAGCTCACCGGGCAGGAACACTGAAGCTTTCTTT.

The chain carries TRBV9 and TRBJ2-5; 13 nucleotides align to TRBD2. The V segment lost 0 bases and the J segment 1 base; nucleotides outside the gene matches: 6. Per the germline V gene, CDR1 is SGDLS and CDR2 is YYNGEE. The length of the CDR3 is 18 residues. The CDR3: CASSVAQGTSGVQETQYF. The CDR3 DNA sequence: TGTGCCAGCAGCGTAGCTCAGGGGACTAGCGGGGTCCAAGAGACCCAGTACTTC.

The V gene is TRBV5-1, the J gene TRBJ2-2; TRBD2 aligns across 7 bases. The J segment lost 5 bases and the V segment lost 4 bases, leaving 5 bases of the junction unmatched. Germline V gives CDR1 SGHRS, CDR2 YFSETQ. The CDR3 runs to 14 residues. CDR3 in amino acids: CASSGGGRTGELFF. The CDR3 bases are TGCGCCAGCAGCGGGGGGGGTCGGACCGGGGAGCTGTTTTTT.

This chain joins TRBV6-1 and TRBJ2-3; no clear D. V was cut by 2 bases and J by 2 bases, with 5 bases left in between. Germline CDR1 MNHNS, CDR2 SASEGT. The length of the CDR3 is 13 residues. CDR3 protein: CASSESFTDTQYF. The CDR3 DNA is TGTGCCAGCAGTGAAAGCTTCACAGATACGCAGTATTTT.

In this sample, this clone turned up once. This chain connects TRBV27 to TRBJ1-2; 10 nucleotides match TRBD1. The CDR3 is made up of 15 amino acids. Germline CDR1 and CDR2: MNHEY and SMNVEV (reference sequence). V gave up 5 bases and J gave up 1 base; unmatched junction bases: 4. DNA of the CDR3: TGTGCCAGCAGTCCCGGGACAGGGGTTAACTATGGCTACACCTTC. As protein: CASSPGTGVNYGYTF.

The V and J genes are TRBV5-1 and TRBJ2-1; 7 positions agree with TRBD2. CDR3 length: 14 amino acids. The trim removed 5 bases at V and 9 bases at J, leaving 11 bases unmatched. CDR1 is SGHRS and CDR2 is YFSETQ in the germline V gene. Written as DNA, the CDR3 is TGCGCCAGCAGGTGGGGGGGAGGGCCTAGTGAGCAGTTCTTC. Translated, it gives CASRWGGGPSEQFF. Drawing the rest from reference TRBV5-1 and TRBJ2-1, the complete variable domain is KAGVTQTPRYLIKTRGQQVTLSCSPISGHRSVSWYQQTPGQGLQFLFEYFSETQRNKGNFPGRFSGRQFSNSRSEMNVSTLELGDSALYLCASRWGGGPSEQFFGPGTRLTVL.

This clone was detected only a few times. J is TRBJ2-1 and V is TRBV27; possibly TRBD2 for D (7 bases). Germline V gene sequence: CDR1 MNHEY, CDR2 SMNVEV (reference sequence). V gave up 6 bases and J gave up 2 bases, with 11 bases separating them. The CDR3 is made up of 14 amino acids. The CDR3 DNA reads TGTGCCAGCAGGCGGGGGCCTACCTACAATGAGCAGTTCTTC. As protein: CASRRGPTYNEQFF.

The chain carries TRBV7-2 and TRBJ1-1, with D perhaps TRBD1 (5 bases). This CDR3 comprises 15 residues. The V gene lost 5 bases and the J gene lost 6 bases, with 19 bases spanning the gap. Germline V CDR1 and CDR2: SGHTA, FQGNSA. CDR3 coding DNA: TGTGCCAGCAGCCCGCAACCCCGACAGTACCCTGAAGCTTTCTTT. Translating gives CASSPQPRQYPEAFF.

The rearrangement joins TRBV27 to TRBJ1-6, with 7 bases matching TRBD1. The CDR3 loop spans 17 amino acids. Germline V gives CDR1 MNHEY, CDR2 SMNVEV (reference sequence). V shed 5 bases and J 4 bases; nucleotides not matched to a gene: 11. The CDR3 loop is CASSPRQGTQYNSPLHF. CDR3 bases: TGTGCCAGCAGTCCGAGACAGGGAACCCAGTATAATTCACCCCTCCACTTT.

The chain couples TRBV5-1 to TRBJ1-1; possibly TRBD1 for D (5 bases). CDR3 length equals 13 residues. Trimming cost V 2 bases and J 6 bases, with 11 bases left between them. Germline V gene data show CDR1 as SGHRS and CDR2 as YFSETQ. The CDR3 nucleotides are TGCGCCAGCAGCTTTGCAGGGATGGCTGAAGCTTTCTTT. Residues: CASSFAGMAEAFF. The full variable domain, with the rest looked up from reference TRBV5-1 and TRBJ1-1, is KAGVTQTPRYLIKTRGQQVTLSCSPISGHRSVSWYQQTPGQGLQFLFEYFSETQRNKGNFPGRFSGRQFSNSRSEMNVSTLELGDSALYLCASSFAGMAEAFFGQGTRLTVV.

The chain uses TRBV11-1 and TRBJ2-1; D remains unclear. The V gene lost 6 bases and the J gene lost 0 bases, with 9 bases spanning the gap. From germline, CDR1 is SGHAT and CDR2 FQDESV (reference sequence). The CDR3 contains 14 residues. This CDR3 is CASRVGGSYNEQFF. DNA for the CDR3: TGTGCCAGCAGGGTAGGCGGCTCCTACAATGAGCAGTTCTTC.

The CDR3 here is CASSIRSTEYNSPLHF. The CDR3 region has the DNA TGTGCCAGTAGTATAAGGTCGACAGAGTATAATTCACCCCTCCACTTT. V gene TRBV19 combines with J gene TRBJ1-6, with D possibly being TRBD1 (5 bases). The CDR3 consists of 16 residues. The ends were cut back, 2 bases at V and 4 bases at J, with 12 bases in the middle. Per germline, CDR1 LNHDA and CDR2 SQIVND (reference sequence).

The CDR3 spells CASSLVGHSTDTQYF. CDR3 DNA: TGTGCCAGCAGCTTAGTCGGACACAGCACAGATACGCAGTATTTT. The V gene is TRBV7-7, the J gene TRBJ2-3, with TRBD1 as a possible D gene (5 bases). The CDR3 sequence is 15 residues long. Germline lookup yields CDR1 SSHAT and CDR2 FNYEAQ (reference sequence). V was cut by 1 base and J by 0 bases, with 8 bases left in between.

This clone was counted between two and nine times. This chain links TRBV12-5 with TRBJ2-7, with 7 bases lining up with TRBD2. CDR1 is LGHNT and CDR2 is FRNRAP in the germline V gene. The CDR3 has 19 residues. Losses at the gene ends were 1 base for V and 3 bases for J; bases not matched to a gene: 18. The CDR3 sequence is CASGLGTLTSVQKGYEQYF. The CDR3 nucleotides are TGTGCTAGTGGTTTGGGGACCCTCACTAGCGTCCAAAAGGGCTACGAGCAGTACTTC.

The chain links TRBV19 to TRBJ1-5; D uncertain. Germline V gene sequence: CDR1 LNHDA, CDR2 SQIVND (reference sequence). CDR3 length: 15 residues. The V end was cut by 9 bases, the J end by 5 bases, with 20 bases between. The CDR3 loop reads CASKEIGGEDQPQHF. The CDR3 DNA reads TGTGCCAGCAAAGAAATCGGCGGGGAGGATCAGCCCCAGCATTTT.

This clone was seen a few times. J is TRBJ2-1 and V is TRBV4-1; 7 bases align to TRBD2. V lost 1 base and J lost 5; bases outside the gene matches: 5. Looked up from germline, CDR1 is MGHRA and CDR2 is YSYEKL. The CDR3 sequence is 15 residues long. CDR3 sequence reads: CASSQVLAAHNEQFF. CDR3 coding DNA: TGCGCCAGCAGCCAAGTCCTAGCGGCCCACAATGAGCAGTTCTTC.

The chain employs TRBV14 and TRBJ2-1; 12 bases fit TRBD2. This CDR3 is 18 amino acids long. V lost 1 base to trimming and J lost 2 bases; unmatched junction nucleotides: 6. The germline CDR1 and CDR2 sequences are SGHDN and FVKESK. The CDR3 loop reads CASSQAHRTSGAYNEQFF. The CDR3 DNA is TGTGCCAGCAGCCAAGCCCACCGGACTAGCGGGGCCTACAATGAGCAGTTCTTC.

The gene calls are TRBV6-6 and TRBJ1-4; 8 positions match TRBD1. CDR1 is MNHNY and CDR2 is SVGAGI in the germline V gene (reference sequence). Germline trimming cut 3 bases from V and 7 bases from J; bases unmatched to any gene: 4. The length of the CDR3 is 14 residues. The CDR3 loop reads CASSYDRGSEKLFF. The CDR3 DNA is TGTGCCAGCAGTTATGACAGGGGCAGTGAAAAACTGTTTTTT.

The V call is TRBV11-2, the J call TRBJ2-5; D might be TRBD2 (6 bases). The DNA end favors TRBJ2-7, so the J call may be wrong. Germline V lookup: CDR1 SGHAT, CDR2 FQNNGV. This CDR3 is 15 amino acids long. Here the CDR3 DNA reads TGTGCCAGCAGCTTAGTGGCACTAGCAGACTACGAGCAGTACTTC. This gives the protein CASSLVALADYEQYF.

The chain joins TRBV4-2 to TRBJ2-7, with D hard to call. This CDR3 region has 16 residues. Germline CDR1 reads LGHNA; CDR2 reads YNFKEQ. Deletions cut 1 base from V and 4 bases from J, with 17 bases between. The chain's CDR3 is CASSQVSGPAGYEQYF. The CDR3 coding sequence is TGTGCCAGCAGCCAAGTGTCAGGCCCCGCCGGTTACGAGCAGTACTTC.

The chain links TRBV18 to TRBJ2-7; 7 nucleotides line up with TRBD1. Trimming took 5 bases from V and 3 from J; bases not matched to a gene: 10. The CDR3 runs 15 residues. Germline V gene data show CDR1 as KGHSH and CDR2 as LQKENI. CDR3 sequence (DNA): TGTGCCAGCTCATCGGACCGGGACAGCCACTACGAGCAGTACTTC. Amino acid sequence: CASSSDRDSHYEQYF.

The CDR3 nucleotides read TGTGCCAGCATCAGGACAGGGACTGTCTACGAGCAGTACTTC. Translation gives CASIRTGTVYEQYF. This chain links TRBV7-9 with TRBJ2-7; 8 nucleotides agree with TRBD1. CDR1 is SEHNR, CDR2 FQNEAQ, per germline (reference sequence). The trim removed 7 bases at V and 3 bases at J, leaving 8 bases unmatched. The CDR3 runs to 14 residues.

This chain links TRBV4-1 with TRBJ2-5; TRBD1 matches 9 bases. Germline trimming cut 1 base from V and 4 bases from J; bases unmatched to any gene: 7. Germline loops: CDR1 MGHRA, CDR2 YSYEKL. The CDR3 runs 16 residues. This chain's CDR3 is CASSQVGTGRGETQYF. In nucleotides, the CDR3 is TGCGCCAGCAGCCAAGTTGGGACAGGGAGGGGAGAGACCCAGTACTTC.

V and J are TRBV30 and TRBJ2-7; D is undetermined. In germline, CDR1 is GTSNPN, CDR2 SVGIG (reference sequence). CDR3 length: 12 amino acids. V was clipped by 0 bases and J by 3 bases, with 6 bases between them. The CDR3 coding sequence is TGTGCCTGGAGTGTAGGAGTCTACGAGCAGTACTTC. It translates to CAWSVGVYEQYF.

This clone has just one count. The rearrangement links TRBV5-6 to TRBJ2-2; D might be TRBD2 (6 bases). The CDR3 has 16 residues. CDR1 and CDR2 from the germline V gene are SGHDT and YYEEEE. V shed 1 base and J shed 3 bases, with 13 bases lying between them. CDR3 residues: CASSLWGVSDTGELFF. The CDR3 DNA reads TGTGCCAGCAGCTTGTGGGGGGTTTCGGACACCGGGGAGCTGTTTTTT.

To note about this clone: At one end, the junction sequence differs from germline, possibly due to a read error. The chain recombines TRBV7-9 with TRBJ2-5; the match to TRBD1 covers 8 bases. The CDR3 has 15 amino acids. CDR1 is SEHNR and CDR2 is FQNEAQ in the germline V gene (reference sequence). The CDR3 DNA is TGTTCCAGCAGCCAGGCCTCGACAGGGGCAGAGACCCAGTACTTC. It yields the protein CSSSQASTGAETQYF.

V and J are TRBV28 and TRBJ1-6; 9 nucleotides agree with TRBD1. Looked up from germline, CDR1 is MDHEN and CDR2 is SYDVKM. CDR3 length: 15 residues. Trimming removed 5 bases from V and 7 bases from J; junction bases left unmatched: 6. The CDR3 nucleotides read TGTGCCAGCAGTCCCGGACAGGGGCAGAATTCACCCCTCCACTTT. It codes for CASSPGQGQNSPLHF.

The V gene is TRBV6-1, the J gene TRBJ1-5, with D perhaps matching TRBD1 (6 bases). V lost 6 bases to trimming and J lost 6 bases, with 12 bases between them. Germline V gene data show CDR1 as MNHNS and CDR2 as SASEGT. The CDR3 extends over 13 amino acids. This chain's CDR3 is CASSPGEVQPQHF. The DNA for the CDR3 is TGTGCCAGCAGCCCAGGGGAAGTTCAGCCCCAGCATTTT.